This T cell receptor beta chain was recorded in a study of T cell clones after liver transplantation. About the research overall: Graft-donor-reactive sequences were compared with third-party-reactive TCRbeta sequences from pre-transplant mixed lymphocyte reactions.

Per the germline V gene, CDR1 is SGHTA and CDR2 is FQGTGA. Trimming took 5 bases from V and 0 from J, leaving 20 bases between them. The CDR3 totals 18 residues. Here immunoSEQ multiplex PCR was the method, and the copy in TCRdb shows in-frame clones only, minus some. The sample includes roughly 80,000 clones, over 80% seen only once; the top ten take less than 3%. The TCR was taken from a human patient who received a liver transplant. Some T cells may have come from the graft donor. Sequencing used CD4+ T cells from blood, obtained at the 22-month timepoint. The chain combines TRBV7-3 with TRBJ2-1; D tentatively fits TRBD1 or TRBD2 (5 bases each). The CDR3 here is CASSPRFGGLSSYNEQFF. CDR3 nucleotides: TGTGCCAGCAGCCCCCGGTTTGGGGGATTGAGCTCCTACAATGAGCAGTTCTTC.